This entry lists 3 T cell receptor beta chains sequenced from one sample in a study of PD-1 blockade in classical Hodgkin lymphoma (dated by TCRdb to 2020 to 2022). Libraries were prepared through the immunoSEQ multiplex PCR assay. TCRdb stores this immuneACCESS table with in-frame sequences only. Part of the clones is absent; in the studies checked, under half of the shortfall reflects unresolved V genes, and no reason is known for the rest. The table for this sample lists just over 50,000 clones; roughly 73% of them were counted only once. Clones ranked in the top ten supply about 14% of the sample. The time point label here, explained by the study, means: cycle 2 day 1 (C2D1) of nivolumab. Every trial patient had relapsed following autologous stem cell transplantation, and prior brentuximab vedotin exposure was what differed among cohorts A, B and C. This specimen was peripheral blood mononuclear cells (PBMCs), taken before the second cycle of nivolumab. These receptors came from a human donor with classical Hodgkin lymphoma.

A note on this clone: Distinct nucleotide sequences in the sample also encode this CDR3. The rearrangement links TRBV18 to TRBJ1-1, with unresolved D. The CDR3 is made up of 13 amino acids. The germline V gene encodes CDR1 KGHSH and CDR2 LQKENI. V lost 3 bases and J 0 bases, leaving 5 bases between the germline ends. In DNA form, the CDR3 reads TGTGCCAGCTCACCCGCCGTGAACACTGAAGCTTTCTTT. Translated, it gives CASSPAVNTEAFF.

The chain combines TRBV6-6 with TRBJ1-1; D uncertain. Looked up from germline, CDR1 is MNHNY and CDR2 is SVGAGI (reference sequence). V lost 7 bases and J lost 3, with 12 bases in between. The CDR3 has 13 amino acids. The CDR3 reads CASTDLRYTEAFF. The CDR3 coding sequence is TGTGCCAGCACTGATTTGAGGTACACTGAAGCTTTCTTT.

The rearrangement joins TRBV7-8 to TRBJ2-3; D may be TRBD2 (6 bases). Germline CDR1 SGHVS, CDR2 FQNEAQ. The CDR3 runs 15 residues. The V end was cut by 5 bases, the J end by 3 bases, with 15 bases between. The CDR3 protein is CASSVRPGRTDTQYF. The CDR3 nucleotides read TGTGCCAGCAGCGTGCGGCCAGGGAGGACAGATACGCAGTATTTT.